This entry lists 17 T cell receptor beta chains sequenced from one sample in a study of cytomegalovirus exposure and HLA in healthy donors. A multiplex PCR was run with 60 Vbeta primers and 13 Jbeta primers. Data came from immunoSEQ multiplex PCR; TCRdb stores just in-frame clones and leaves some out. Of tens of thousands of clones detected, 55% to 75% appear once; the ten largest clones hold roughly an eighth. The source material was PBMCs. The receptor source for this set is a woman in her 40s in good health and CMV-seropositive.

The CDR3 here is CASRDRAIYGYTF. Here the CDR3 DNA reads TGTGCCAGCAGGGACAGGGCAATCTATGGCTACACCTTC. J is TRBJ1-2 and V is TRBV28; 8 bases are shared with TRBD1. V lost 6 bases and J lost 4; bases outside the gene matches: 4. CDR1 is MDHEN and CDR2 is SYDVKM in the germline V gene. CDR3 size: 13 residues.

As regards this clone: One end of the junction does not line up with germline, which may come from a read error. CDR3 nucleotide sequence: TGCTCCAGCAGCTTGGCCGGAGGGAGAGGGTCCTACGAGCAGTACTTC. As protein: CSSSLAGGRGSYEQYF. This chain links TRBV5-1 with TRBJ2-7; D might be TRBD2 (6 bases). The CDR3 totals 16 residues. The germline gives CDR1 SGHRS, CDR2 YFSETQ.

Only a few counts were recorded for this clone. The chain uses TRBV9 and TRBJ2-1, with 9 bases identical to TRBD2. The CDR3 is 12 residues long. V lost 5 bases, J lost 7 bases, and 1 base stayed unmatched. The germline CDR1 and CDR2 sequences are SGDLS and YYNGEE. CDR3 sequence reads: CASSLAGNEQFF. For the CDR3, the DNA is TGTGCCAGCAGTCTAGCGGGGAATGAGCAGTTCTTC.

The chain couples TRBV5-1 to TRBJ2-1; 12 positions agree with TRBD2. The CDR3 consists of 16 residues. Losses at the gene ends were 0 bases for V and 4 bases for J; bases not matched to a gene: 2. From germline, CDR1 is SGHRS and CDR2 YFSETQ. The CDR3 coding sequence is TGCGCCAGCAGCTTGGGGGGGACTAGCGGGTACAATGAGCAGTTCTTC. This codes for CASSLGGTSGYNEQFF.

The chain is built from TRBV7-3 and TRBJ1-1; the D gene is possibly TRBD1 (5 bases). V was cut by 5 bases and J by 1 base, with 11 bases left in between. The CDR3 is made up of 14 amino acids. The germline V gene encodes CDR1 SGHTA and CDR2 FQGTGA. This chain's CDR3 is CASSEGHQNTEAFF. CDR3 DNA sequence: TGTGCCAGCAGCGAAGGACATCAGAACACTGAAGCTTTCTTT.

This rearrangement joins TRBV7-8 to TRBJ2-2; D may be TRBD1 (5 bases). Germline CDR1 SGHVS, CDR2 FQNEAQ. The CDR3 consists of 16 residues. The V and J ends lost 1 base and 4 bases respectively, with 13 bases between them. The CDR3 sequence is CASSLELGQGTGELFF. CDR3 sequence (DNA): TGTGCCAGCAGCTTAGAATTGGGGCAGGGCACCGGGGAGCTGTTTTTT.

V and J are TRBV7-8 and TRBJ1-2, with D tentatively TRBD1 (6 bases). Germline V gene sequence: CDR1 SGHVS, CDR2 FQNEAQ. The CDR3 consists of 14 residues. Trimming left V 5 bases short and J 1 base short, with 11 bases between. CDR3 region: CASSPNRDNYGYTF. CDR3 nucleotide sequence: TGTGCCAGCAGCCCCAACAGGGATAACTATGGCTACACCTTC.

The sample holds a few counts of this clone. The chain carries TRBV27 and TRBJ1-3; possible D gene TRBD1, 5 bases. In germline, CDR1 is MNHEY, CDR2 SMNVEV (reference sequence). Deletions cut 3 bases from V and 0 bases from J, with 12 bases between. This CDR3 region has 16 residues. The CDR3 sequence: CASSFRSGLSGNTIYF. CDR3 bases: TGTGCCAGCAGTTTTCGGTCAGGGCTCTCTGGAAACACCATATATTTT.

The genes are TRBV29-1 and TRBJ1-2; TRBD1 might be the D (5 bases). The V gene's germline CDR1 is SQVTM and CDR2 ANQGSEA. The CDR3 is made up of 12 amino acids. V lost 0 bases and J lost 14, with 16 bases in between. The CDR3 DNA follows: TGCAGCGTTGAAGATCTAGGGGTGGAACGGACCTTC. Its translation: CSVEDLGVERTF. The full variable domain, completed using reference TRBV29-1 and TRBJ1-2, is SAVISQKPSRDICQRGTSLTIQCQVDSQVTMMFWYRQQPGQSLTLIATANQGSEATYESGFVIDKFPISRPNLTFSTLTVSNMSPEDSSIYLCSVEDLGVERTFGSGTRLTVV.

The chain joins TRBV19 to TRBJ2-7; TRBD1 is a possible D gene (6 bases). Germline V gene sequence: CDR1 LNHDA, CDR2 SQIVND (reference sequence). The CDR3 is 15 residues long. The V gene lost 4 bases and the J gene lost 0 bases, with 13 bases spanning the gap. CDR3 sequence reads: CASSNIGQSSYEQYF. The CDR3 DNA reads as TGTGCCAGTAGTAATATAGGACAGAGCTCCTACGAGCAGTACTTC.

The V gene is TRBV6-6, the J gene TRBJ1-6, with TRBD1 as a possible D gene (6 bases). The V end lost 4 bases, the J end lost 7 bases, and 14 bases lay between the germline ends. The CDR3 sequence is 15 residues long. Germline V gives CDR1 MNHNY, CDR2 SVGAGI (reference sequence). CDR3 region: CASSLQGPSNSPLHF. CDR3 DNA sequence: TGTGCCAGCAGTTTACAGGGACCGTCAAATTCACCCCTCCACTTT.

The chain is built from TRBV5-1 and TRBJ2-7; 10 bases line up with TRBD1. The CDR3 covers 15 residues. V gave up 2 bases and J gave up 4 bases; unmatched junction bases: 6. CDR1 and CDR2 (germline): SGHRS, YFSETQ. DNA for the CDR3: TGCGCCAGCAGCTTAAATCCGGGACAGGGGTACGAGCAGTACTTC. It specifies CASSLNPGQGYEQYF. The full variable domain, rest sourced from reference TRBV5-1 and TRBJ2-7, is KAGVTQTPRYLIKTRGQQVTLSCSPISGHRSVSWYQQTPGQGLQFLFEYFSETQRNKGNFPGRFSGRQFSNSRSEMNVSTLELGDSALYLCASSLNPGQGYEQYFGPGTRLTVT.

The chain carries TRBV2 and TRBJ2-1; 12 bases map to TRBD2. Per germline, CDR1 SNHLY and CDR2 FYNNEI. The CDR3 totals 16 residues. V lost 8 bases, J lost 5 bases, and 10 bases stayed unmatched. The CDR3, as DNA: TGTGCCAGCCCAAGACTAGCGGGGGCCCTGGACAATGAGCAGTTCTTC. It yields the protein CASPRLAGALDNEQFF.

The genes are TRBV6-1 and TRBJ2-5; tentative D call: TRBD2 (6 bases). The V gene lost 8 bases and the J gene lost 5 bases, with 15 bases spanning the gap. In germline, CDR1 is MNHNS, CDR2 SASEGT. The CDR3 has 13 amino acids. The DNA of the CDR3 is TGTGCCAGCCGGGACTCCTCGTATGAGACCCAGTACTTC. It encodes CASRDSSYETQYF.

The CDR3 loop is CASSLGATKETQYF. DNA of the CDR3: TGTGCCAGCAGCTTGGGGGCCACGAAGGAGACCCAGTACTTC. The gene calls are TRBV7-6 and TRBJ2-5; possible D gene TRBD1, 6 bases. V was shortened by 3 bases and J by 5 bases, with 13 bases between the two germline ends. CDR1 is SGHVS and CDR2 is FNYEAQ in the germline V gene. The CDR3 has 14 amino acids.

The chain joins TRBV30 to TRBJ1-5; D not certain. The CDR3 contains 13 residues. V lost 2 bases, J lost 7 bases, and 12 bases lay in between. Germline CDR1 and CDR2: GTSNPN and SVGIG (reference sequence). The CDR3 sequence is CAWSPLGEQPQHF. The CDR3 nucleotides read TGTGCCTGGAGTCCTTTAGGAGAGCAGCCCCAGCATTTT.

The table lists this clone with a few counts. The chain recombines TRBV15 with TRBJ2-5, with 8 bases matching TRBD2. CDR3 length: 15 amino acids. The ends lost 2 bases at V and 7 bases at J; junction bases unmatched: 9. Germline V CDR1 and CDR2: LNHNV, YYDKDF (reference sequence). For the CDR3, the DNA is TGTGCCACCAGCAGACTTACTAGCGGCGGAGGGACCCAGTACTTC. The encoded protein is CATSRLTSGGGTQYF.